The 2 T cell receptor beta chains given below trace back to one sample, sequenced in a study of shared clonotypes between healthy human individuals. Profiled with immunoSEQ multiplex PCR; TCRdb holds only in-frame clones, not every one. The table has a few million clones, around nine tenths seen once. Sample: naive CD4+ T cells sorted from blood. As for subset: CD45RA+ positively selected. All receptors derive from a young man in good health.

This rearrangement joins TRBV29-1 to TRBJ2-7, with D maybe TRBD2 (7 bases). The length of the CDR3 is 15 residues. Germline V gene lookup returns CDR1 SQVTM and CDR2 ANQGSEA. Trimming stripped 8 bases from V and 3 bases from J, with 23 bases between. This CDR3 is CSCRRGADPNYEQYF. CDR3 DNA: TGCAGCTGTCGCCGGGGGGCAGACCCGAACTACGAGCAGTACTTC.

This clone appeared a single time. The chain carries TRBV2 and TRBJ2-5; 7 nucleotides align to TRBD1. The DNA end favors TRBJ2-7, so the J call may be wrong. The germline CDR1 and CDR2 sequences are SNHLY and FYNNEI. The CDR3 is made up of 12 amino acids. DNA for the CDR3: TGTGCCATCGGGACAGTTTCCTACGAGCAGTACTTC. Residues: CAIGTVSYEQYF.